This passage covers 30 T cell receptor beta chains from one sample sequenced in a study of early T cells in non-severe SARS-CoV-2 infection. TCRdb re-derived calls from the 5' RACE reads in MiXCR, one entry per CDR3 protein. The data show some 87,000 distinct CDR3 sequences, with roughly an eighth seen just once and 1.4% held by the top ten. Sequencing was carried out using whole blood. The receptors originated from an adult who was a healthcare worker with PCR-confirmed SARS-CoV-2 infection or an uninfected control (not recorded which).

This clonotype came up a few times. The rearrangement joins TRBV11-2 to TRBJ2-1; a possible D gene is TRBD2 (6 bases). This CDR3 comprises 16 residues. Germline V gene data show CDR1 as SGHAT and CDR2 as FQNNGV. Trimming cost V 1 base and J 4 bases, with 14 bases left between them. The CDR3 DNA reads TGTGCCAGCAGCTTAGTGGGGGACTCGGTTTACAATGAGCAGTTCTTC. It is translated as CASSLVGDSVYNEQFF.

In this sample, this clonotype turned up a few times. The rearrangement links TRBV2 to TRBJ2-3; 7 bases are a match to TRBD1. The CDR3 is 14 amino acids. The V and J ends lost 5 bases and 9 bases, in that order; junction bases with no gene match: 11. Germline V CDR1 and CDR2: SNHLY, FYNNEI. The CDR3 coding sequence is TGTGCCAGCAGTCGGGACAGTTGGCCCGAAACGCAGTATTTT. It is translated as CASSRDSWPETQYF. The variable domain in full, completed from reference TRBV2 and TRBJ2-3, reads EPEVTQTPSHQVTQMGQEVILRCVPISNHLYFYWYRQILGQKVEFLVSFYNNEISEKSEIFDDQFSVERPDGSNFTLKIRSTKLEDSAMYFCASSRDSWPETQYFGPGTRLTVL.

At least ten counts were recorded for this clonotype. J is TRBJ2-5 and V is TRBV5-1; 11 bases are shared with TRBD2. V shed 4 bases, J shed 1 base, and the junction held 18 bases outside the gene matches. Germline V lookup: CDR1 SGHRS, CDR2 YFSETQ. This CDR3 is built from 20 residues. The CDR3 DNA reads TGCGCCAGCAGCCCTGGGGCTAGCGGGGGGACTTGGCTTTTCCAAGAGACCCAGTACTTC. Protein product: CASSPGASGGTWLFQETQYF.

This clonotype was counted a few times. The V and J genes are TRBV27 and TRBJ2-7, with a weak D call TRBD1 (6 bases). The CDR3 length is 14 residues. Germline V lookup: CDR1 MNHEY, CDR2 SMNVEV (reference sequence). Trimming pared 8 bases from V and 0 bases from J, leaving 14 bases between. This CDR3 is CASGSGESSYEQYF. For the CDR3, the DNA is TGTGCCAGCGGATCAGGGGAGAGCTCCTACGAGCAGTACTTC.

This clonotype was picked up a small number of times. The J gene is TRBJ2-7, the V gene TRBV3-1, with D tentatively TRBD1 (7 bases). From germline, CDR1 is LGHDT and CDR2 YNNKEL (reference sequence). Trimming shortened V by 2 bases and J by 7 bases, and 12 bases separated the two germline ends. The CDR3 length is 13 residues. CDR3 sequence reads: CASSQSRGVEQYF. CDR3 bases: TGTGCCAGCAGCCAATCCAGGGGGGTAGAGCAGTACTTC.

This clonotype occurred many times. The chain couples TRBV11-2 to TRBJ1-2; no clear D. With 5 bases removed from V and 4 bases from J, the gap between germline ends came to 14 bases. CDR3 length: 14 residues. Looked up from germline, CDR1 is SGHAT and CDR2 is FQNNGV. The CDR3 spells CASSPLERLYGYTF. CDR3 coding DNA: TGTGCCAGCAGCCCCCTAGAGCGGCTCTATGGCTACACCTTC.

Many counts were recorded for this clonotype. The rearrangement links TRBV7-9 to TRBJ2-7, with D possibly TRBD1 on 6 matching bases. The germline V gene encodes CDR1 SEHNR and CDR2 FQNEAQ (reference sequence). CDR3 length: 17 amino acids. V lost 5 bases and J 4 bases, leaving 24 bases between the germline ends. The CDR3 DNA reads TGTGCCAGCAGCCCACAATGGACAGTCCGAAGAGGGTACGAGCAGTACTTC. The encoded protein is CASSPQWTVRRGYEQYF.

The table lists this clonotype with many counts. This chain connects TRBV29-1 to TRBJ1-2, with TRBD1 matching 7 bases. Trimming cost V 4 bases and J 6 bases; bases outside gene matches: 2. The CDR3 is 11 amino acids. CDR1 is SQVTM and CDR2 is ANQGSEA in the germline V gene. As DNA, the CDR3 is TGCAGCGTTGGGACAGGCGATGGCTACACCTTC. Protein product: CSVGTGDGYTF.

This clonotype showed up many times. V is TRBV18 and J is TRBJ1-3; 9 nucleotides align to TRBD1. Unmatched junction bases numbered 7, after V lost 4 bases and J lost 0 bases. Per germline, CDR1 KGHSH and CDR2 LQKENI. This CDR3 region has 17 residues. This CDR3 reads CASSLGTGRSSGNTIYF. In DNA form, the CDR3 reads TGTGCCAGCTCACTTGGGACAGGGAGATCCTCTGGAAACACCATATATTTT.

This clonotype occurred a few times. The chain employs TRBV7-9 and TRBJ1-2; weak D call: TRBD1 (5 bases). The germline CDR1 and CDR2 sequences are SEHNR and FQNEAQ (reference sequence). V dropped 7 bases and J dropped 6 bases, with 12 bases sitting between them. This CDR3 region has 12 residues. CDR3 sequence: CASMIREDGYTF. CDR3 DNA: TGTGCCAGCATGATCAGGGAGGATGGCTACACCTTC.

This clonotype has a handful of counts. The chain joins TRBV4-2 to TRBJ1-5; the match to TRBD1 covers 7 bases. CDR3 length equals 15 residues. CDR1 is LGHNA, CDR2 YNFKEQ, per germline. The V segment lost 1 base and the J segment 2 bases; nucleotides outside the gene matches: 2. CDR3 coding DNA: TGTGCCAGCAGCCAAGGTGGACAGGGCAATCAGCCCCAGCATTTT. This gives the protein CASSQGGQGNQPQHF.

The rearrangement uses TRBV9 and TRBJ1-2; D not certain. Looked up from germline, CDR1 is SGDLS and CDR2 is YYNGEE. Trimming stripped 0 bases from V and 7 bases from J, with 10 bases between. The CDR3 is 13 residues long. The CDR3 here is CASSVEVFGGYTF. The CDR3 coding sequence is TGTGCCAGCAGCGTAGAGGTTTTTGGTGGCTACACCTTC.

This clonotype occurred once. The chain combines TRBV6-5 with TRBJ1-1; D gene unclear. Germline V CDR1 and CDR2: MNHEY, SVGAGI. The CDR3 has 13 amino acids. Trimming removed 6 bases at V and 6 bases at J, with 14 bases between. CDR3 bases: TGTGCCAGCAGCCGCGACATCAACGCTGAAGCTTTCTTT. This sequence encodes CASSRDINAEAFF.

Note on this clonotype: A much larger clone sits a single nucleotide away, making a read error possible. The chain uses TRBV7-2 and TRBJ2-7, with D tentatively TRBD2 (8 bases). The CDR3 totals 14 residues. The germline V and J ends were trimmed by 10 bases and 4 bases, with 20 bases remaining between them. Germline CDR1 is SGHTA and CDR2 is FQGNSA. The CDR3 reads CATRGTRAIYEQYF. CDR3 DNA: TGTGCCACCAGGGGGACTAGAGCCATATACGAGCAGTACTTC.

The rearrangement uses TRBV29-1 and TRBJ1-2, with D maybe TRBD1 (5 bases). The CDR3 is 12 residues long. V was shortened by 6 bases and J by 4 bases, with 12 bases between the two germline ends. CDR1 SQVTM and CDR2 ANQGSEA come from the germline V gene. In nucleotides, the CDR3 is TGCAGCGTGGCCGAGGGGAGCTATGGCTACACCTTC. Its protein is CSVAEGSYGYTF. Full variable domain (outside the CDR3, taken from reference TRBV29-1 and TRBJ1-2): SAVISQKPSRDICQRGTSLTIQCQVDSQVTMMFWYRQQPGQSLTLIATANQGSEATYESGFVIDKFPISRPNLTFSTLTVSNMSPEDSSIYLCSVAEGSYGYTFGSGTRLTVV.

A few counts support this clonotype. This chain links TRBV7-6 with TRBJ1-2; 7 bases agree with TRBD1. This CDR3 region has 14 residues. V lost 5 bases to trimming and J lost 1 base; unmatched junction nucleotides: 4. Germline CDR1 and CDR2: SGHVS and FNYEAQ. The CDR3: CASSLGTDNYGYTF. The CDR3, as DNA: TGTGCCAGCAGCCTAGGGACAGATAACTATGGCTACACCTTC.

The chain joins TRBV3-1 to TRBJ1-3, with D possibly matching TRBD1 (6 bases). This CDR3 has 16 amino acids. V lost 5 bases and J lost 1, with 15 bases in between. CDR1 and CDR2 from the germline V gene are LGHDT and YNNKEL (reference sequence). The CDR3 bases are TGTGCCAGCAGCGGACAGACACTCTATTCTGGAAACACCATATATTTT. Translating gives CASSGQTLYSGNTIYF.

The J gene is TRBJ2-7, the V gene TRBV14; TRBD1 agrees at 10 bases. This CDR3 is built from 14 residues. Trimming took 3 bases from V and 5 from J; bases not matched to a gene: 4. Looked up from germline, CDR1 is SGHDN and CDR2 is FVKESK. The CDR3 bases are TGTGCCAGCAGCCATTGGGACAGGGGCGACGAGCAGTACTTC. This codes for CASSHWDRGDEQYF. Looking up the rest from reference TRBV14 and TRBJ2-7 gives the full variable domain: EAGVTQFPSHSVIEKGQTVTLRCDPISGHDNLYWYRRVMGKEIKFLLHFVKESKQDESGMPNNRFLAERTGGTYSTLKVQPAELEDSGVYFCASSHWDRGDEQYFGPGTRLTVT.

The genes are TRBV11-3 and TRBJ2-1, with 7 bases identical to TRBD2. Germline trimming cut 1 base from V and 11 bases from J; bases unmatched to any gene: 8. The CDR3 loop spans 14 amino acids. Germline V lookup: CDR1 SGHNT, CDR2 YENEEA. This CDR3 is CASSLAGGMSKQFF. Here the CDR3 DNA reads TGTGCCAGCAGCTTAGCGGGGGGTATGAGTAAGCAGTTCTTC.

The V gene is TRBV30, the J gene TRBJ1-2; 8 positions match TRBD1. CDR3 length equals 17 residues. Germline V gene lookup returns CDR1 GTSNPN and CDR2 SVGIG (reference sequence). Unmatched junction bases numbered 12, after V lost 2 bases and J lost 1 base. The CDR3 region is CAWSLMFQGALNYGYTF. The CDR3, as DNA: TGTGCCTGGAGTTTAATGTTTCAGGGGGCGCTTAACTATGGCTACACCTTC.

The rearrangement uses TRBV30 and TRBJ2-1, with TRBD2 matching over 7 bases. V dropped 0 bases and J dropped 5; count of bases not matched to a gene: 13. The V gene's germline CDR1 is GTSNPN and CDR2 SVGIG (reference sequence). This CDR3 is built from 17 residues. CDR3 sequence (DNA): TGTGCCTGGAGTGTATTGGGTTTTGGGGGGGTGGACAATGAGCAGTTCTTC. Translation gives CAWSVLGFGGVDNEQFF.

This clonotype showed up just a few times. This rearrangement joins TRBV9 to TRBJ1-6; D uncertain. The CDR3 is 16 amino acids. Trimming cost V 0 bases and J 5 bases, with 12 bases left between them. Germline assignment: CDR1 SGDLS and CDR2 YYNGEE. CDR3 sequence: CASSVEATTNNSPLHF. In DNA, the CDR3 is TGTGCCAGCAGCGTAGAGGCCACGACTAATAATTCACCCCTCCACTTT.

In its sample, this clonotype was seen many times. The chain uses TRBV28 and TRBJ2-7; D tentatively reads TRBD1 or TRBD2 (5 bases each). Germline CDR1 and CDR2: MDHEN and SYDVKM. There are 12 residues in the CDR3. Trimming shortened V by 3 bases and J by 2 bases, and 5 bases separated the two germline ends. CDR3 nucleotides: TGTGCCAGCAGTTTGGGGGCCTACGAGCAGTACTTC. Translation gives CASSLGAYEQYF. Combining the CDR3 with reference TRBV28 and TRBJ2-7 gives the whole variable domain DVKVTQSSRYLVKRTGEKVFLECVQDMDHENMFWYRQDPGLGLRLIYFSYDVKMKEKGDIPEGYSVSREKKERFSLILESASTNQTSMYLCASSLGAYEQYFGPGTRLTVT.

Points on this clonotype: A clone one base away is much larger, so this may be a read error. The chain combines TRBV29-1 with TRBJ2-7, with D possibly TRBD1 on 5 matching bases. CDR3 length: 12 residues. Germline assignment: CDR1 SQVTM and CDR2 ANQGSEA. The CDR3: CSVQGNSYGQYF. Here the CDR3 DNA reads TGCAGCGTGCAGGGAAATTCCTACGGGCAGTACTTC.

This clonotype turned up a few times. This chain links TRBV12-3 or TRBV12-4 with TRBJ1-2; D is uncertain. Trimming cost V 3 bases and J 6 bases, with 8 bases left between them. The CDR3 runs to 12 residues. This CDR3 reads CASSLTGDGYTF. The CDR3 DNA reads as TGTGCCAGCAGTTTGACCGGGGATGGCTACACCTTC.

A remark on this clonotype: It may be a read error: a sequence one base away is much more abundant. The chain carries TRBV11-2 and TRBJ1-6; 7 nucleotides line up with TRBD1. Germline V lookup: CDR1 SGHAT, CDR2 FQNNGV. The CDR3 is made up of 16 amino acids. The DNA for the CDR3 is TGTACCAGCAGCTTTTCCGTCGGGACAGCATCTTCACCCCTCCACTTT. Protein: CTSSFSVGTASSPLHF.

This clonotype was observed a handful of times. The CDR3 DNA reads as TGTGCCAGCAGCCCCGGGACTAGCGGCTTCACAGATACGCAGTATTTT. Its translation: CASSPGTSGFTDTQYF. The V and J genes are TRBV7-6 and TRBJ2-3; TRBD2 agrees at 11 bases. The CDR3 has 16 amino acids. With V trimmed by 5 bases and J by 2 bases, 6 bases remained unmatched. Per the germline V gene, CDR1 is SGHVS and CDR2 is FNYEAQ.

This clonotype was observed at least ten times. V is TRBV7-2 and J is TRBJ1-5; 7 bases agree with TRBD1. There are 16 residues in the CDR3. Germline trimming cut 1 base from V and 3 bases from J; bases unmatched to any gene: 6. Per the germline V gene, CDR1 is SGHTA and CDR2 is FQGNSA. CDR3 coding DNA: TGTGCCAGCAGCTTAGATCCCAGGGGGGTCAATCAGCCCCAGCATTTT. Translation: CASSLDPRGVNQPQHF.

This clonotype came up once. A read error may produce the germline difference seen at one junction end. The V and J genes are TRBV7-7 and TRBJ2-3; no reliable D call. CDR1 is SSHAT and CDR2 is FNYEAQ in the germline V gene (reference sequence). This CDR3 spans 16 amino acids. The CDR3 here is CASSLGADRLTDTQYF. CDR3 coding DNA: TGTGCTAGCAGCTTAGGTGCGGACCGCCTGACAGATACGCAGTATTTT.

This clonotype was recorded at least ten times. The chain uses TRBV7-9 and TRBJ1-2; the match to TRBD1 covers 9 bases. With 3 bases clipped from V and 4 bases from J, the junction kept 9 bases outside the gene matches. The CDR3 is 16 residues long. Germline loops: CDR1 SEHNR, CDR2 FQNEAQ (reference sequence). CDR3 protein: CASSFGYRGRGYGYTF. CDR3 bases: TGTGCCAGCAGCTTTGGATACAGGGGGCGCGGCTATGGCTACACCTTC.